Presented here are 2 T cell receptor beta chains from one specimen sequenced in a study of PD-L1 blockade in urothelial cancer. Time point in this sample: peripheral blood 6 weeks after treatment start. Clones were read by immunoSEQ multiplex PCR, and TCRdb kept only the in-frame ones, dropping some. The sample records 120,000 or so clones, more than 70% being singletons. Sequencing was performed on PBMCs, taken around atezolizumab (anti-PD-L1) treatment. The receptors were gathered from a man in his fifties with urothelial cancer.

The chain combines TRBV5-4 with TRBJ2-3, with D tentatively TRBD2 (6 bases). CDR1 SGHNT and CDR2 YYREEE come from the germline V gene (reference sequence). The germline V and J ends were trimmed by 3 bases and 6 bases, with 14 bases remaining between them. The CDR3 loop spans 14 amino acids. The CDR3 DNA reads TGTGCCAGCAGCTCCGGGACTTGGGAGGATACGCAGTATTTT. Encoded protein: CASSSGTWEDTQYF.

The table lists this clone with a count of one. The chain links TRBV18 to TRBJ1-5; 9 nucleotides align to TRBD1. Germline loops: CDR1 KGHSH, CDR2 LQKENI. This CDR3 contains 15 residues. The J segment lost 3 bases and the V segment lost 3 bases, leaving 3 bases of the junction unmatched. The CDR3 loop reads CASSPGTGPNQPQHF. The CDR3 bases are TGTGCCAGCTCACCGGGGACAGGGCCCAATCAGCCCCAGCATTTT.